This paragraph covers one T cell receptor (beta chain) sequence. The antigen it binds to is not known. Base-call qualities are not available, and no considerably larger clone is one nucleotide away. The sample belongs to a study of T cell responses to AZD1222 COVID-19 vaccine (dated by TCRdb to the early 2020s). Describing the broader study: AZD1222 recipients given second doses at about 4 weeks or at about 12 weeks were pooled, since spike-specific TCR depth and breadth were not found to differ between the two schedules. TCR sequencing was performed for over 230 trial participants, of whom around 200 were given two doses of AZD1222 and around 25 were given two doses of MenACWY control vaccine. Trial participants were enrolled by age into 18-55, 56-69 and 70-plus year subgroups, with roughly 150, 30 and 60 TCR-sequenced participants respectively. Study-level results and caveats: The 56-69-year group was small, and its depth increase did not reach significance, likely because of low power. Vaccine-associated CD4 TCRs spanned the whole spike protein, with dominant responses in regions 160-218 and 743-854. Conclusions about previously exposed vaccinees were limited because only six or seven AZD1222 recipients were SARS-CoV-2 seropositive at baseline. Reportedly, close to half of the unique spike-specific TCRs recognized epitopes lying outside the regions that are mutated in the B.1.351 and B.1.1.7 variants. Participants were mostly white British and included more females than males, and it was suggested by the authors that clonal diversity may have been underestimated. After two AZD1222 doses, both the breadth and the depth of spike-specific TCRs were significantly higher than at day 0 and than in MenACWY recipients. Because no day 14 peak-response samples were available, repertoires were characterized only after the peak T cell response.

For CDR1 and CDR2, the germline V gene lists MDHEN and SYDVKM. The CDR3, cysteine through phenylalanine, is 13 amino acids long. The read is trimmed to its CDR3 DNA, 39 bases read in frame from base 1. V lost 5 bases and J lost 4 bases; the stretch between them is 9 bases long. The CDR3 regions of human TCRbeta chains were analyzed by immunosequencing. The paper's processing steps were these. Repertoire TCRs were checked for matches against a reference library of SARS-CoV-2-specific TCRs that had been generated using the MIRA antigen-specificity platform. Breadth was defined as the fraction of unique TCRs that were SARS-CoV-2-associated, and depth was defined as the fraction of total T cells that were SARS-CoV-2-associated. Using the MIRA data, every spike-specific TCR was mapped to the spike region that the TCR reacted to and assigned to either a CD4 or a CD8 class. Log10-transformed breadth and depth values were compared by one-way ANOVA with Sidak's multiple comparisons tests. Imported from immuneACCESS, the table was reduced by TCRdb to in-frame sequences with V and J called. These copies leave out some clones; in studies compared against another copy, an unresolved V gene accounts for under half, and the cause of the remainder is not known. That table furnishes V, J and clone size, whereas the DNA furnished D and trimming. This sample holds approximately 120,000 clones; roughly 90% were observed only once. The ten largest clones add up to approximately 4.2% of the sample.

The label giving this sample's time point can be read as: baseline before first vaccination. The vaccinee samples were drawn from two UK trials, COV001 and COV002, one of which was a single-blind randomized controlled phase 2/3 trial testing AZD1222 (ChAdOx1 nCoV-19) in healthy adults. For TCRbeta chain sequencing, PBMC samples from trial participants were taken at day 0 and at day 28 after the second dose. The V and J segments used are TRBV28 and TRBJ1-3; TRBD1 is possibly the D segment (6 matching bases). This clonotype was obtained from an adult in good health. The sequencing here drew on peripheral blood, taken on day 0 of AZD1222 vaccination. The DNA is TGTGCCAGCAGTCAAGACAGGGGAAACACCATATATTTT. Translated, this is CASSQDRGNTIYF.